The 20 T cell receptor beta chains in this list originate from one sample, sequenced in a study of control samples from healthy donors and cancer patients. Some clones are missing from TCRdb's copy, which holds only in-frame ones; the method was immunoSEQ multiplex PCR. Of 95,000 to 100,000 clones in the sample, 80% to 90% are singletons; the top ten hold more than 7%. The sequencing input was blood. The origin of the receptors is a man between 25 and 39 years old in good health.

The V gene is TRBV4-1, the J gene TRBJ2-5; tentative D call: TRBD2 (6 bases). CDR1 is MGHRA and CDR2 is YSYEKL in the germline V gene. Trimming cost V 2 bases and J 2 bases, with 9 bases left between them. The CDR3 sequence is 14 residues long. This CDR3 is CASSQTGLQETQYF. DNA for the CDR3: TGCGCCAGCAGCCAAACGGGACTGCAAGAGACCCAGTACTTC.

The rearrangement uses TRBV24-1 and TRBJ2-6; 7 bases line up with TRBD1. The J segment lost 0 bases and the V segment lost 5 bases, leaving 6 bases of the junction unmatched. The CDR3 has 17 residues. Germline V gene data show CDR1 as KGHDR and CDR2 as SFDVKD. CDR3 sequence reads: CATSVGTAHSGANVLTF. The CDR3 DNA is TGTGCCACCAGTGTCGGGACAGCGCACTCTGGGGCCAACGTCCTGACTTTC.

The table lists this clone with a count of one. In DNA form, the CDR3 reads TGTGCTAGTGGCCAACCAACAAGGTCCCGGGGCGAAGGCTATGGCTACACCTTC. Its translation is CASGQPTRSRGEGYGYTF. The V and J genes are TRBV12-5 and TRBJ1-2; a weak D match, TRBD1 (5 bases). The CDR3 extends over 18 amino acids. Trimming left V 6 bases short and J 4 bases short, with 27 bases between. Looked up from germline, CDR1 is LGHNT and CDR2 is FRNRAP.

This sequence joins TRBV19 and TRBJ2-6; D is perhaps TRBD1 (6 bases). The V gene's germline CDR1 is LNHDA and CDR2 SQIVND (reference sequence). Trimming left V 3 bases short and J 1 base short, with 13 bases between. The CDR3 spans 17 residues. The CDR3 bases are TGTGCCAGTAGTATCGCAAGTACAGGGTCTGGGGCCAACGTCCTGACTTTC. Residues: CASSIASTGSGANVLTF.

This chain uses TRBV3-1 (or the pseudogene TRBV3-2) with TRBJ1-5, with 7 positions matching TRBD1. Germline assignment: CDR1 LGHDT and CDR2 YNNKEL (reference sequence). With V trimmed by 0 bases and J by 6 bases, 5 bases remained unmatched. The CDR3 covers 15 residues. The CDR3 region is CASSQDFRGGQPQHF. The CDR3 DNA follows: TGTGCCAGCAGCCAAGATTTCAGGGGGGGTCAGCCCCAGCATTTT.

The chain joins TRBV30 to TRBJ1-2; TRBD1 agrees at 7 bases. This CDR3 is 14 amino acids long. V gave up 1 base and J gave up 3 bases; unmatched junction bases: 5. CDR1 is GTSNPN, CDR2 SVGIG, per germline (reference sequence). The chain's CDR3 is CAWSDGTAYYGYTF. The CDR3 DNA follows: TGTGCCTGGAGTGACGGGACAGCGTACTATGGCTACACCTTC.

The chain couples TRBV2 to TRBJ1-5; D gene ambiguous. Germline V gene sequence: CDR1 SNHLY, CDR2 FYNNEI. V dropped 4 bases and J dropped 4 bases, with 8 bases sitting between them. This CDR3 contains 13 residues. CDR3 sequence (DNA): TGTGCCAGCAGTGTAAGGGAGAATCAGCCCCAGCATTTT. This codes for CASSVRENQPQHF.

The chain joins TRBV30 to TRBJ1-6; 8 bases are a match to TRBD1. The germline CDR1 and CDR2 sequences are GTSNPN and SVGIG (reference sequence). The CDR3 sequence is 13 residues long. V dropped 0 bases and J dropped 15; count of bases not matched to a gene: 7. CDR3 sequence: CAWSVAGGWGLHF. Written as DNA, the CDR3 is TGTGCCTGGAGTGTCGCAGGGGGCTGGGGCCTCCACTTT.

This clone was counted a few times. The rearrangement uses TRBV6-5 and TRBJ1-3; D gene ambiguous. The CDR3 is made up of 14 amino acids. CDR1 is MNHEY and CDR2 is SVGAGI in the germline V gene. V lost 5 bases and J lost 0, with 8 bases in between. The CDR3 bases are TGTGCCAGCAGTACTTACCGCTCTGGAAACACCATATATTTT. Translating gives CASSTYRSGNTIYF.

This sequence joins TRBV6-5 and TRBJ1-3; 8 positions match TRBD1. This CDR3 is 15 amino acids long. J gave up 3 bases and V 5 bases, and 6 bases lay outside the gene matches. Germline loops: CDR1 MNHEY, CDR2 SVGAGI. The CDR3 loop reads CASSLQGGYGNTIYF. The CDR3 coding sequence is TGTGCCAGCAGTCTACAGGGGGGATATGGAAACACCATATATTTT.

In nucleotides, the CDR3 is TGTGCCAGCAGCCAGACTAGTCGGCAGGAGACCCAGTACTTC. It translates to CASSQTSRQETQYF. This rearrangement joins TRBV7-8 to TRBJ2-5; D might be TRBD2 (6 bases). The CDR3 consists of 14 residues. Trimming pared 5 bases from V and 5 bases from J, leaving 15 bases between. Germline lookup yields CDR1 SGHVS and CDR2 FQNEAQ.

The J gene is TRBJ1-4, the V gene TRBV5-6, with TRBD1 as a possible D gene (6 bases). The V and J ends lost 6 bases and 3 bases respectively, with 15 bases between them. CDR3 size: 15 residues. Germline loops: CDR1 SGHDT, CDR2 YYEEEE. CDR3 loop: CASNEQGIPNEKLFF. The CDR3 DNA is TGTGCCAGCAACGAACAGGGTATTCCTAATGAAAAACTGTTTTTT.

J is TRBJ1-2 and V is TRBV5-6, with D tentatively TRBD1 (5 bases). Germline CDR1 and CDR2: SGHDT and YYEEEE. Trimming left V 2 bases short and J 13 bases short, with 12 bases between. The CDR3 is made up of 11 amino acids. CDR3 nucleotide sequence: TGTGCCAGCAGCTTAGGGGCAGTTGCCACCTTC. Amino acid sequence: CASSLGAVATF.

CDR3 region: CSELTDFGYTF. CDR3 DNA: TGCAGCGAGCTCACGGATTTTGGCTACACCTTC. The chain couples TRBV29-1 to TRBJ1-2, with D hard to call. CDR3 length equals 11 residues. Per the germline V gene, CDR1 is SQVTM and CDR2 is ANQGSEA. V was trimmed by 7 bases and J by 7 bases, leaving 13 bases between them.

The V and J genes are TRBV28 and TRBJ1-3; TRBD1 agrees at 7 bases. Germline lookup yields CDR1 MDHEN and CDR2 SYDVKM. With 5 bases clipped from V and 2 bases from J, the junction kept 6 bases outside the gene matches. This CDR3 is built from 15 residues. CDR3 protein: CASSLEGAPGNTIYF. The CDR3 DNA reads TGTGCCAGCAGTCTGGAGGGGGCGCCTGGAAACACCATATATTTT.

This clone appeared a few times. This rearrangement joins TRBV19 to TRBJ2-7, with TRBD1 as a possible D gene (5 bases). This CDR3 region has 14 residues. Trimming took 3 bases from V and 0 from J, leaving 9 bases between them. Looked up from germline, CDR1 is LNHDA and CDR2 is SQIVND (reference sequence). For the CDR3, the DNA is TGTGCCAGTAGTATCAGGGCTGGCTCCTACGAGCAGTACTTC. As protein: CASSIRAGSYEQYF. Full variable domain (rest looked up from reference TRBV19 and TRBJ2-7): DGGITQSPKYLFRKEGQNVTLSCEQNLNHDAMYWYRQDPGQGLRLIYYSQIVNDFQKGDIAEGYSVSREKKESFPLTVTSAQKNPTAFYLCASSIRAGSYEQYFGPGTRLTVT.

CDR3 in amino acids: CASSLGGLVGGYTF. Written as DNA, the CDR3 is TGTGCCAGCAGTCTCGGGGGTCTGGTTGGTGGCTACACCTTC. The chain has TRBV28 and TRBJ1-2, with D possibly TRBD1 on 5 matching bases. This CDR3 region has 14 residues. Germline CDR1 is MDHEN and CDR2 is SYDVKM. V was pared by 5 bases and J by 7 bases, with 17 bases between.

This clone has only a few counts. V gene TRBV12-5 combines with J gene TRBJ1-5, with D possibly TRBD1 on 5 matching bases. CDR1 is LGHNT and CDR2 is FRNRAP in the germline V gene. The germline V and J ends were trimmed by 1 base and 7 bases, with 23 bases remaining between them. The CDR3 runs to 18 residues. CDR3 DNA: TGTGCTAGTGGTTTGGGGGGCCCACCCCCAGTGGGGAGACAGCCCCAGCATTTT. This translates into CASGLGGPPPVGRQPQHF.

There are a few counts of this clone. The chain recombines TRBV7-2 with TRBJ2-7; 8 bases align to TRBD1. The length of the CDR3 is 15 residues. Looked up from germline, CDR1 is SGHTA and CDR2 is FQGNSA. Trimming removed 3 bases from V and 0 bases from J; junction bases left unmatched: 4. This chain's CDR3 is CASSFGDRGSYEQYF. In nucleotides, the CDR3 is TGTGCCAGCAGCTTTGGAGACAGGGGCTCCTACGAGCAGTACTTC.

This clone was picked up one time. The chain recombines TRBV19 with TRBJ1-1; no clear D. Germline loops: CDR1 LNHDA, CDR2 SQIVND (reference sequence). Trimming took off 9 bases at V and 1 base at J, with 9 bases between the two ends. This CDR3 has 12 amino acids. CDR3 amino acids: CASGRKNTEAFF. In nucleotides, the CDR3 is TGTGCCAGCGGCAGGAAGAACACTGAAGCTTTCTTT. The variable domain in full, with the rest retrieved from reference TRBV19 and TRBJ1-1, is DGGITQSPKYLFRKEGQNVTLSCEQNLNHDAMYWYRQDPGQGLRLIYYSQIVNDFQKGDIAEGYSVSREKKESFPLTVTSAQKNPTAFYLCASGRKNTEAFFGQGTRLTVV.